This record concerns one T cell receptor (beta chain) sequence. This specimen belongs to a study of PD-1 blockade in mismatch repair-deficient tumors. Germline-derived CDR1 and CDR2 are GTSNPN and SVGIG (reference sequence). J lost 10 bases, V lost 0 bases, and 11 bases had no gene match. The CDR3 loop spans 14 amino acids. The table came from immunoSEQ multiplex PCR; TCRdb's copy has only in-frame clones and leaves some out. The sample contains approximately 80,000 clones, 70% to 90% of which appear only once. This specimen was peripheral blood, taken 44 weeks after starting pembrolizumab. The J gene is TRBJ1-1, the V gene TRBV30; 7 bases agree with TRBD1. This TCR was sampled from an adult with mismatch repair-deficient cancer. CDR3 sequence (DNA): TGTGCCTGGAGTGTAACAGGGGATGGTAGCGGAGCTTTCTTT. This sequence encodes CAWSVTGDGSGAFF.